Included here is one T cell receptor beta chain sequence, with context. Its matching antigen is unknown. The CDR3 sequence is 14 residues long. CDR1 and CDR2 from the germline V gene are SGHDN and FVKESK. Trimming removed 3 bases from V and 3 bases from J, with 6 bases in between. It was at deep level that the assay was run. Several immunoSEQ plates held equal portions of the genomic DNA taken from each subset. Some clones are missing from TCRdb's copy, which holds only in-frame ones; the method was immunoSEQ multiplex PCR. The sample gives about 1 million clones, around 76% of which show up once; about 1.4% is in the top ten. This sample was taken from a study of shared clonotypes between healthy human individuals. General observations from the study: It was expected that sequencing depth would affect clonotype sharing among donors.

Input material: memory CD4+ T cells sorted from blood. Subset denoted: CD45RA-negative fraction. The receptor's source is a man aged 18 to 30 in good health. The rearrangement joins TRBV14 to TRBJ1-6; no clear D. The CDR3 nucleotides read TGTGCCAGCAGCCAGCTCGTCTATAATTCACCCCTCCACTTT. As protein: CASSQLVYNSPLHF.